These T cell receptor beta chains were read from a single sample in a study of CD8+ T cells in alopecia areata. Assay: immunoSEQ multiplex PCR; the TCRdb copy retains only in-frame clones and omits some. The sample holds 180,000 or so clones, 50% to 70% seen once. The sample consisted of CD4+ T cells sorted from blood, taken at week 0. The receptors originated from a human donor with alopecia areata. Both conserved end residues are part of each CDR3. D genes are given only for firm matches. Some rows have no size entry. The others give once, few or many, or a class for an expanded clone.

>TRBJ1-1|TRBV29-1|NA|NA
CSVGSQEAFF
TGCAGCGTTGGGAGTCAGGAAGCTTTCTTT
>TRBJ1-2|TRBV27|TRBD1|NA
CASSFRSQGGGYTF
TGTGCCAGCAGTTTTCGATCACAGGGGGGCGGCTACACCTTC
>TRBJ2-7|TRBV25-1|NA|NA
CASSESVGYYEQYF
TGTGCCAGCAGTGAATCGGTAGGATACTACGAGCAGTACTTC
>TRBJ1-2|TRBV30|NA|NA
CAWSTGRRNYGYTF
TGTGCCTGGAGTACGGGACGGCGAAACTATGGCTACACCTTC
>TRBJ1-2|TRBV5-6|NA|NA
CASSLGRVFYGYTF
TGTGCCAGCAGCTTGGGTCGCGTATTCTATGGCTACACCTTC
>TRBJ2-1|TRBV29-1|NA|NA
CSGRGAYDNEQFF
TGCAGCGGTAGGGGGGCCTATGACAATGAGCAGTTCTTC
>TRBJ1-2|TRBV2|NA|NA
CASSRGQGSGGYTF
TGTGCCAGCAGTCGCGGGCAGGGGTCGGGCGGCTACACCTTC
>TRBJ2-1|TRBV5-1|NA|NA
CASSPLDSQTNEQFF
TGCGCCAGCAGCCCACTGGACTCGCAGACCAATGAGCAGTTCTTC
>TRBJ1-4|TRBV30|NA|NA
CAWSAGDNEKLFF
TGTGCCTGGAGTGCAGGGGATAATGAAAAACTGTTTTTT
>TRBJ2-5|TRBV5-1|NA|NA
CASSVGQSAETQYF
TGCGCCAGCAGCGTAGGACAGTCGGCCGAGACCCAGTACTTC
>TRBJ1-2|TRBV19|NA|many
CASSILGYGYTF
TGTGCCAGTAGTATCCTCGGTTATGGCTACACCTTC
>TRBJ2-1|TRBV9|NA|NA
CASSSAGTSYNEQFF
TGTGCCAGCAGCTCAGCGGGGACAAGCTACAATGAGCAGTTCTTC
>TRBJ1-2|TRBV29-1|TRBD1|few
CSVSTGRDGYTF
TGCAGCGTTTCGACAGGGAGGGATGGCTACACCTTC
>TRBJ1-2|TRBV29-1|NA|NA
CSVAPTNYGYTF
TGCAGCGTTGCACCGACTAACTATGGCTACACCTTC
>TRBJ1-6|TRBV4-1|NA|NA
CASRDSYNSPLHF
TGCGCCAGCAGGGACAGTTATAATTCACCCCTCCACTTT
>TRBJ1-1|TRBV29-1|NA|few
CSVRTVAMNTEAFF
TGCAGCGTTCGGACAGTAGCAATGAACACTGAAGCTTTCTTT
>TRBJ1-1|TRBV29-1|NA|NA
CSVTSYRAFF
TGCAGCGTTACAAGTTATCGGGCTTTCTTT
>TRBJ2-3|TRBV9|TRBD1|NA
CASSPEWGQGSTDTQYF
TGTGCCAGCAGCCCCGAGTGGGGACAGGGTTCGACAGATACGCAGTATTTT
>TRBJ2-3|TRBV7-8|TRBD2|NA
CASSPPKTSGDTDTQYF
TGTGCCAGCAGCCCGCCAAAGACTAGCGGGGACACAGATACGCAGTATTTT
>TRBJ2-7|TRBV29-1|NA|NA
CSVGWTSLEQYF
TGCAGCGTTGGGTGGACATCCCTGGAGCAGTACTTC
>TRBJ2-1|TRBV5-1|TRBD2|NA
CASSIGTSYNEQFF
TGCGCCAGCAGCATCGGGACTAGTTACAATGAGCAGTTCTTC
>TRBJ2-5|TRBV5-6|NA|NA
CASSSGVETQYF
TGTGCCAGCAGCTCCGGGGTTGAGACCCAGTACTTC
>TRBJ2-3|TRBV7-6|NA|NA
CASSLGTTDTQYF
TGTGCCAGCAGCCTAGGGACCACAGATACGCAGTATTTT
>TRBJ2-3|TRBV30|NA|NA
CAWARAHPLSRTDTQYF
TGTGCCTGGGCAAGAGCGCATCCCTTGTCTCGCACAGATACGCAGTATTTT
>TRBJ2-7|TRBV7-9|NA|NA
CASSPGSGIYEQYF
TGTGCCAGCAGCCCTGGTTCAGGAATCTACGAGCAGTACTTC
>TRBJ1-6|TRBV30|TRBD1|few
CAGGTGKNSPLHF
TGTGCCGGGGGGACAGGGAAGAATTCACCCCTCCACTTT
>TRBJ1-4|TRBV30|NA|NA
CAWSPRTALNEKLFF
TGTGCCTGGAGTCCACGGACAGCACTTAATGAAAAACTGTTTTTT
>TRBJ2-1|TRBV15|TRBD2|NA
CATSRNVAGSDEQFF
TGTGCCACCAGCAGGAATGTAGCGGGGAGCGATGAGCAGTTCTTC
>TRBJ2-7|TRBV4-3|TRBD1|once
CASSHTGGYEQYF
TGCGCCAGCAGCCATACAGGGGGCTACGAGCAGTACTTC
>TRBJ1-2|TRBV29-1|TRBD1|NA
CSVERGPGGYGYTF
TGCAGCGTTGAAAGGGGGCCCGGGGGCTATGGCTACACCTTC
>TRBJ1-2|TRBV29-1|TRBD1|NA
CSVQGQNYGYTF
TGCAGCGTCCAGGGACAGAACTATGGCTACACCTTC
>TRBJ1-1|TRBV29-1|NA|NA
CSVEVRGRLAEAFF
TGCAGCGTTGAAGTCCGGGGGCGCCTCGCTGAAGCTTTCTTT
>TRBJ2-7|TRBV7-8|NA|NA
CASSFGDSSYEQYF
TGTGCCAGCAGCTTTGGGGATAGCTCCTACGAGCAGTACTTC
>TRBJ2-3|TRBV29-1|TRBD1|NA
CSVQTGGADTQYF
TGCAGCGTCCAGACAGGGGGCGCAGATACGCAGTATTTT
>TRBJ2-2|TRBV2|NA|NA
CASSTDSLTNTGELFF
TGTGCCAGCAGTACCGACAGCCTAACGAACACCGGGGAGCTGTTTTTT
>TRBJ1-2|TRBV30|NA|NA
CAWRPKGGGNYGYTF
TGTGCCTGGAGACCCAAAGGCGGGGGAAATTATGGCTACACCTTC
>TRBJ2-5|TRBV7-2|NA|NA
CASSLAGETQYF
TGTGCCAGCAGCTTAGCTGGCGAGACCCAGTACTTC
>TRBJ1-2|TRBV4-1|TRBD1|NA
CASSQVLWTGSGGYTF
TGCGCCAGCAGCCAAGTTTTGTGGACAGGGTCAGGTGGCTACACCTTC
>TRBJ1-2|TRBV29-1|NA|NA
CSAGGTNYGYTF
TGCAGCGCGGGGGGGACTAACTATGGCTACACCTTC
>TRBJ2-1|TRBV2|TRBD1|NA
CASSGRTGGYNEQFF
TGTGCCAGCAGTGGAAGAACAGGGGGCTACAATGAGCAGTTCTTC
>TRBJ1-6|TRBV7-2|NA|NA
CASSSSGGGSPLHF
TGTGCCAGCAGCTCCTCAGGAGGAGGATCACCCCTCCACTTT
>TRBJ1-2|TRBV6-5|TRBD1|NA
CASSYSHTGANYGYTF
TGTGCCAGCAGTTACTCCCATACAGGGGCCAACTATGGCTACACCTTC